A selection of T cell receptor beta chains follows, all from one sample in a study of blood T cells in healthy people across ages. TCRdb recomputed calls from the 5' RACE reads with MiXCR, one row per CDR3 protein. The table shows around 500,000 distinct CDR3 sequences, with 40% to 55% occurring only once. The specimen sequenced was blood. All receptors derive from a man at least 80 years old in good health. CDR3s include the opening cysteine and the closing phenylalanine or tryptophan. The order of the fields is J gene, V gene, D gene, clone size, CDR3 protein, CDR3 DNA. D genes are given only for firm matches. Clone sizes are given selectively: once, few, many, or a class where the clone is expanded.

j_call: TRBJ2-7
v_call: TRBV29-1
d_call: NA
clone_size: NA
cdr3_aa: CSVEDSYEQYF
cdr3_nt: TGCAGCGTTGAAGATAGCTACGAGCAGTACTTC

j_call: TRBJ2-3
v_call: TRBV7-9
d_call: NA
clone_size: NA
cdr3_aa: CASSWGLATPITDTQYF
cdr3_nt: TGTGCCAGCAGCTGGGGGCTAGCGACCCCTATCACAGATACGCAGTATTTT

j_call: TRBJ2-3
v_call: TRBV28
d_call: NA
clone_size: NA
cdr3_aa: CASTAPATDTQYF
cdr3_nt: TGTGCCAGCACCGCGCCGGCCACAGATACGCAGTATTTT

j_call: TRBJ2-1
v_call: TRBV5-1
d_call: TRBD2
clone_size: few
cdr3_aa: CASSMTSGMNNEQFF
cdr3_nt: TGCGCCAGCAGCATGACTAGCGGAATGAACAATGAGCAGTTCTTC

j_call: TRBJ2-7
v_call: TRBV7-2
d_call: NA
clone_size: few
cdr3_aa: CASSLAREYEQYF
cdr3_nt: TGTGCCAGCAGCTTAGCCCGGGAGTACGAGCAGTACTTC

j_call: TRBJ1-4
v_call: TRBV9
d_call: TRBD1
clone_size: NA
cdr3_aa: CASSKRGSGGGEKLFF
cdr3_nt: TGTGCCAGCAGCAAGCGGGGGTCAGGGGGCGGCGAAAAACTGTTTTTT

j_call: TRBJ2-2
v_call: TRBV7-2
d_call: TRBD1
clone_size: once
cdr3_aa: CAGSLARGLVSTGELFF
cdr3_nt: TGTGCCGGCAGCTTAGCGAGGGGGCTAGTGAGCACCGGGGAGCTGTTTTTT

j_call: TRBJ2-1
v_call: TRBV5-1
d_call: TRBD2
clone_size: few
cdr3_aa: CASSTGGAGGNEQFF
cdr3_nt: TGCGCCAGCAGCACTGGGGGAGCGGGGGGAAATGAGCAGTTCTTC

j_call: TRBJ2-5
v_call: TRBV14
d_call: NA
clone_size: few
cdr3_aa: CASSQDHNSRETQYF
cdr3_nt: TGTGCCAGCAGCCAAGATCATAATAGCAGAGAGACCCAGTACTTC

j_call: TRBJ2-1
v_call: TRBV29-1
d_call: TRBD1
clone_size: few
cdr3_aa: CSVDSRDRGSYNEQFF
cdr3_nt: TGCAGCGTTGACTCCCGGGACAGGGGTTCCTACAATGAGCAGTTCTTC

j_call: TRBJ2-5
v_call: TRBV18
d_call: TRBD2
clone_size: NA
cdr3_aa: CASSPAGDQETQYF
cdr3_nt: TGTGCCAGCTCACCTGCGGGGGACCAAGAGACCCAGTACTTC

j_call: TRBJ2-1
v_call: TRBV20-1
d_call: TRBD2
clone_size: few
cdr3_aa: CSARDLAGYNEQFF
cdr3_nt: TGCAGTGCTAGAGATCTAGCGGGATACAATGAGCAGTTCTTC

j_call: TRBJ2-6
v_call: TRBV3-1
d_call: NA
clone_size: once
cdr3_aa: CASSQDRGPGANVLTF
cdr3_nt: TGTGCCAGCAGCCAAGATCGGGGGCCTGGGGCCAACGTCCTGACTTTC

j_call: TRBJ2-1
v_call: TRBV5-1
d_call: NA
clone_size: few
cdr3_aa: CASSPPGNEQFF
cdr3_nt: TGCGCCAGCAGCCCCCCTGGAAATGAGCAGTTCTTC

j_call: TRBJ2-6
v_call: TRBV12-3/TRBV12-4
d_call: NA
clone_size: few
cdr3_aa: CASMDSGANVLTF
cdr3_nt: TGTGCCAGCATGGATTCTGGGGCCAACGTCCTGACTTTC

j_call: TRBJ1-1
v_call: TRBV2
d_call: TRBD1
clone_size: few
cdr3_aa: CASRGPGQRSTEAFF
cdr3_nt: TGTGCCAGCAGAGGGCCGGGACAGAGGAGCACTGAAGCTTTCTTT

j_call: TRBJ2-4
v_call: TRBV7-9
d_call: TRBD1
clone_size: NA
cdr3_aa: CASSGNRGVKDKNIQYF
cdr3_nt: TGTGCCAGCAGCGGAAACAGGGGAGTGAAGGACAAAAACATTCAGTACTTC